This T cell receptor (beta chain) was identified in a study of cytomegalovirus exposure and HLA in healthy donors. Study background: The study's early data release held around 85 million unique TCRs from HLA-typed donors.

PCR involved 60 Vbeta and 13 Jbeta primers. TCRdb's table, derived via immunoSEQ multiplex PCR, lists solely in-frame clones and lacks some. This sample's table reports more than 50,000 clones. While unrecorded immune exposures were likely, the donors were nominally healthy when sampled. Concerning this clone itself: Its antigen remains unknown.

CDR3 length: 15 residues. The germline V gene has CDR1 MNHEY and CDR2 SMNVEV (reference sequence). V shed 4 bases and J 6 bases; nucleotides not matched to a gene: 5. Findings and limits, study-wide: 150 to 200 TCR beta chains were listed as cytomegalovirus-associated. In an earlier analysis, in around 590 donors, most V segments appeared productive either ~90% or ~30% of the time.

This clonotype was sampled from a woman aged 40 to 50 in good health and CMV-seronegative. The chain combines TRBV27 with TRBJ2-2; 10 nucleotides match TRBD2. Sequenced input: PBMCs. The DNA of the CDR3 is TGTGCCAGCAGTTCGCTAGCGGGAGTAGCCGGGGAGCTGTTTTTT. Protein sequence: CASSSLAGVAGELFF.